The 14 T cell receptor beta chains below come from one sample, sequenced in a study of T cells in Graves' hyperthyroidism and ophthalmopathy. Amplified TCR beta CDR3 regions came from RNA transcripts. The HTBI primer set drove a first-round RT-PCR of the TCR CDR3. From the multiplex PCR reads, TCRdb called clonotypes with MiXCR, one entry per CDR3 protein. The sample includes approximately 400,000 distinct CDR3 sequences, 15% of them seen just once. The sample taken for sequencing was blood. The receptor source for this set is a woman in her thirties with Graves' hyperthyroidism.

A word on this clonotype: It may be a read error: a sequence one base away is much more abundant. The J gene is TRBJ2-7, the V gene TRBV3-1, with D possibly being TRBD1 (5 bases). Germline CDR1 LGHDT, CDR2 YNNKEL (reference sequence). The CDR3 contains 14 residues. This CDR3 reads CASRQATQVYEQYF. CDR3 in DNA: TGTGCCAGCAGGCAAGCTACACAGGTCTACGAGCAGTACTTC.

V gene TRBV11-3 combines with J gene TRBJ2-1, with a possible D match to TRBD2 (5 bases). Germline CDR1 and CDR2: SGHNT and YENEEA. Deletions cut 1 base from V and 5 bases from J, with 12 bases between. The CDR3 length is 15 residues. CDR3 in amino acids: CASSLGAVPNNEQFF. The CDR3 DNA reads TGTGCCAGCAGCTTAGGAGCGGTCCCTAACAATGAGCAGTTCTTC.

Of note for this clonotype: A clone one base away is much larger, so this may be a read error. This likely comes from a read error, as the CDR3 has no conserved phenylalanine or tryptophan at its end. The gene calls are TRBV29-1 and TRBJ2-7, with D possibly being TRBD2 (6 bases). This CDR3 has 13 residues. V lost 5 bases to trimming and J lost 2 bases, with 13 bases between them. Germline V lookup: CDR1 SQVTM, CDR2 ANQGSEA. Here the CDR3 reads CSVSGTSTYEQYL. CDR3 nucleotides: TGCAGCGTTTCAGGGACTTCGACCTACGAGCAGTACCTC.

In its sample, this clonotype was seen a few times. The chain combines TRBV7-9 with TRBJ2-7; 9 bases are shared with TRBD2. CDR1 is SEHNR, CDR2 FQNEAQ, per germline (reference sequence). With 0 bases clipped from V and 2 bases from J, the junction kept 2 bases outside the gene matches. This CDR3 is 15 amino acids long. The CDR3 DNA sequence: TGTGCCAGCAGCTTAGCGCCTAGCGGGGCCTACGAGCAGTACTTC. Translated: CASSLAPSGAYEQYF.

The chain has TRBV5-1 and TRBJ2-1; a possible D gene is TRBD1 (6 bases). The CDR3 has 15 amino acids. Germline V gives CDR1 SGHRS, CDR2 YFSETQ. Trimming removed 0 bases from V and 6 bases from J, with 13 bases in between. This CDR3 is CASSLVGQLTNEQFF. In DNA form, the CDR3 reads TGCGCCAGCAGCTTGGTAGGACAGCTCACCAATGAGCAGTTCTTC.

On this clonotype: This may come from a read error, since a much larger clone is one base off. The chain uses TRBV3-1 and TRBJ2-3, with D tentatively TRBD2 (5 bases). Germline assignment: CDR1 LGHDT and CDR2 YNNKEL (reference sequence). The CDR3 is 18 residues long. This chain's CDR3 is CASSWAALSGLITDTQCF. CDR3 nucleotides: TGTGCCAGCAGCTGGGCCGCCCTAAGCGGCCTAATCACAGATACGCAGTGTTTT.

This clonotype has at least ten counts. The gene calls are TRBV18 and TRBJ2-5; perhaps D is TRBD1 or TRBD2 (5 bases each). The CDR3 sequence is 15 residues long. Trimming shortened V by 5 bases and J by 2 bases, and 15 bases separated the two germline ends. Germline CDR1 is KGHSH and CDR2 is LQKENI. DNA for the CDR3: TGTGCCAGCTCAAGACAGCGGAGCCTACAAGAGACCCAGTACTTC. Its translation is CASSRQRSLQETQYF. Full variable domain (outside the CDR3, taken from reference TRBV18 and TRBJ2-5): NAGVMQNPRHLVRRRGQEARLRCSPMKGHSHVYWYRQLPEEGLKFMVYLQKENIIDESGMPKERFSAEFPKEGPSILRIQQVVRGDSAAYFCASSRQRSLQETQYFGPGTRLLVL.

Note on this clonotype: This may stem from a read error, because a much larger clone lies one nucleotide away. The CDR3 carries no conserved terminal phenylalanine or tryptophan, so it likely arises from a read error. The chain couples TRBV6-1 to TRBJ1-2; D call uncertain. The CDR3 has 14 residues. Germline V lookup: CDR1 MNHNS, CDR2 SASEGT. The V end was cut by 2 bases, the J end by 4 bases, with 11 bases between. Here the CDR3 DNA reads TGTGCCAGCAGTGAACCCCCCTCGGGCTATGGCTACACCCTC. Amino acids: CASSEPPSGYGYTL.

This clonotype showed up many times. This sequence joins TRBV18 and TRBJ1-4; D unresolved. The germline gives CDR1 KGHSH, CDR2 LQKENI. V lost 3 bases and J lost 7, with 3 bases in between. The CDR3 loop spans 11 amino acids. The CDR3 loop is CASSPGEKLFF. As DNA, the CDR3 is TGTGCCAGCTCACCGGGTGAAAAACTGTTTTTT.

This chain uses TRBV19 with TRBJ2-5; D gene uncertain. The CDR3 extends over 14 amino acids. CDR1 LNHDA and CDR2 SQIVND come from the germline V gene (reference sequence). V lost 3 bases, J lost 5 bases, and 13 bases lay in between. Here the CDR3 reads CASSMSVLGETQYF. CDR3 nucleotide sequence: TGTGCCAGTAGTATGTCCGTCCTGGGGGAGACCCAGTACTTC.

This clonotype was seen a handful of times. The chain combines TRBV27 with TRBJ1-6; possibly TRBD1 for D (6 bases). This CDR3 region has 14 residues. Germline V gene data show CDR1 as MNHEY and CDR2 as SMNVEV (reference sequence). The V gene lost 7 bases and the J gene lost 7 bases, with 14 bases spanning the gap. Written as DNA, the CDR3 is TGTGCCAGCACCAAAGGGGGGGGGAATTCACCCCTCCACTTT. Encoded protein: CASTKGGGNSPLHF.

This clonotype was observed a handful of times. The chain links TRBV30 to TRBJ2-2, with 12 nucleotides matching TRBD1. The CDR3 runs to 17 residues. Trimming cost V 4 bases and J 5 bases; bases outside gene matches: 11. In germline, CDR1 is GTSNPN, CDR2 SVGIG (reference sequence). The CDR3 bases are TGTGCCTGGACTCAAAGATGGGGACAGGGGGCGACCGGGGAGCTGTTTTTT. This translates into CAWTQRWGQGATGELFF.

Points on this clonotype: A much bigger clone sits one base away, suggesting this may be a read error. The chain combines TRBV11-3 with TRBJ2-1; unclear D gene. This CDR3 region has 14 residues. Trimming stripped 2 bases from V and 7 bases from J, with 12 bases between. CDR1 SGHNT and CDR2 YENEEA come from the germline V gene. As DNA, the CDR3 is TGTGCCAGCAGCTTAAACCCCCAGGTGAATGAGCAGTTCTTC. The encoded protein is CASSLNPQVNEQFF. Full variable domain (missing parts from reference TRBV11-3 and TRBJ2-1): EAGVVQSPRYKIIEKKQPVAFWCNPISGHNTLYWYLQNLGQGPELLIRYENEEAVDDSQLPKDRFSAERLKGVDSTLKIQPAELGDSAVYLCASSLNPQVNEQFFGPGTRLTVL.

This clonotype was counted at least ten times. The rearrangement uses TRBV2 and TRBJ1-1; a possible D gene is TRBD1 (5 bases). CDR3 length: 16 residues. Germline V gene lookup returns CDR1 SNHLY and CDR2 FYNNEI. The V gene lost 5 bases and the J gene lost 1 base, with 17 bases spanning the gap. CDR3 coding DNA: TGTGCCAGCAGTCCTCAAATGACAGTTAGGAACACTGAAGCTTTCTTT. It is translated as CASSPQMTVRNTEAFF.